Here is one TCR beta chain with its context. V lost 5 bases, J lost 4 bases, and 15 bases lay in between. The CDR3 spans 14 residues. Per germline, CDR1 MDHEN and CDR2 SYDVKM. This sample was included in a study of blood T cell repertoires in COVID-19. Looking at the study overall: COVID-19 samples collected from the United States, Italy and Spain covered acute and convalescent phases. From T cells, B-cell-depleted T cells, or PBMCs came the material, which was cDNA or gDNA.

Methods used by the authors: Reference gene primer amplification gave nucleated cell count estimates. Sequenced by immunoSEQ multiplex PCR; TCRdb stores in-frame clones only, minus some. The V and J calls and clone size are taken from that table; D and trimming were inferred from the DNA. The data show about 100,000 clones, 70% to 85% seen once. The sequence came from a woman of 80 years or more with active or convalescent COVID-19. V gene TRBV28 combines with J gene TRBJ2-7; possible D gene TRBD1, 5 bases. Specimen: peripheral blood. The CDR3: CASSKIGAVYEQYF. The CDR3 nucleotides read TGTGCCAGCAGTAAGATTGGGGCAGTATACGAGCAGTACTTC.